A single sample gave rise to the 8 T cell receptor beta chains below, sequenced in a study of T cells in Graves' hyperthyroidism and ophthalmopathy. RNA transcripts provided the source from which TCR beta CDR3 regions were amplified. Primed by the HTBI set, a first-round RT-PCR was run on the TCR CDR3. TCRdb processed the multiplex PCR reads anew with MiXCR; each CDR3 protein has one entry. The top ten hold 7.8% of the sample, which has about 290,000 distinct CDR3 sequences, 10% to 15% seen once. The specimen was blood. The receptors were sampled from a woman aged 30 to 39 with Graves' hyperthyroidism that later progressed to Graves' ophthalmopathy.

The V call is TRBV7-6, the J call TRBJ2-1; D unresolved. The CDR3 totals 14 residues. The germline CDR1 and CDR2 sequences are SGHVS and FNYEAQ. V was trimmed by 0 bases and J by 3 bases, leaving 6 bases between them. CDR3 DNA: TGTGCCAGCAGCTTAGCAAAAGACTACAATGAGCAGTTCTTC. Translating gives CASSLAKDYNEQFF.

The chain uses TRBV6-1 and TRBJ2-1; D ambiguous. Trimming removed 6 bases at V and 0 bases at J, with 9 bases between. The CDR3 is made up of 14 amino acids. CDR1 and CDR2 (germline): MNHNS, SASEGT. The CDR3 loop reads CASRERFSYNEQFF. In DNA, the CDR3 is TGTGCCAGCAGAGAGCGCTTCTCCTACAATGAGCAGTTCTTC.

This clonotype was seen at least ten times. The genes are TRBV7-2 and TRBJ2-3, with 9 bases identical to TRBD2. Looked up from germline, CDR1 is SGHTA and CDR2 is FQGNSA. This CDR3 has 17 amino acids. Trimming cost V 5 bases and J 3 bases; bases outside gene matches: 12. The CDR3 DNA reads TGTGCCAGCAGCCTCAGGAGATTAGCGGGAGCTACAGATACGCAGTATTTT. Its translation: CASSLRRLAGATDTQYF.

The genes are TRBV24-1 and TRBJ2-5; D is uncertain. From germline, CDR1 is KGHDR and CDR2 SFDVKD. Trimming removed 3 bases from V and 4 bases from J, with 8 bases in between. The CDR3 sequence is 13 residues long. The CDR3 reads CATSDPLLETQYF. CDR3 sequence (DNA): TGTGCCACCAGTGATCCCCTATTAGAGACCCAGTACTTC.

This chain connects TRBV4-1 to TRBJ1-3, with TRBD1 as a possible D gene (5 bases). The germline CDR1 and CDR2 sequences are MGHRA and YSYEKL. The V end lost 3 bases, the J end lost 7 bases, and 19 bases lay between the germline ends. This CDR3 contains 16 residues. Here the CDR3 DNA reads TGCGCCAGCAGCCATTCTATGGGTCAGGGAGGGAACACCATATATTTT. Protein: CASSHSMGQGGNTIYF.

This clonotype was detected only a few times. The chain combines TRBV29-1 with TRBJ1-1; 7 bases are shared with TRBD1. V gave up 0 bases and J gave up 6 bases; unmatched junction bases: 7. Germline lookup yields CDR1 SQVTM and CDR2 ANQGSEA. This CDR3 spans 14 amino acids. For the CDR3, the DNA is TGCAGCGTTGAAGATGGAGACAGGGAGGCTGAAGCTTTCTTT. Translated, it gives CSVEDGDREAEAFF. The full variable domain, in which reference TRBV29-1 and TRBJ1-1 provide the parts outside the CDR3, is SAVISQKPSRDICQRGTSLTIQCQVDSQVTMMFWYRQQPGQSLTLIATANQGSEATYESGFVIDKFPISRPNLTFSTLTVSNMSPEDSSIYLCSVEDGDREAEAFFGQGTRLTVV.

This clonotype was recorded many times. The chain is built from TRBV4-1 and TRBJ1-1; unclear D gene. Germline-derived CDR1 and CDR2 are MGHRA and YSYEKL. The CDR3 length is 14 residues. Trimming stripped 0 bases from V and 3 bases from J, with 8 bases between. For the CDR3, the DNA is TGCGCCAGCAGCCAAGAGGACGGGTACACTGAAGCTTTCTTT. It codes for CASSQEDGYTEAFF.

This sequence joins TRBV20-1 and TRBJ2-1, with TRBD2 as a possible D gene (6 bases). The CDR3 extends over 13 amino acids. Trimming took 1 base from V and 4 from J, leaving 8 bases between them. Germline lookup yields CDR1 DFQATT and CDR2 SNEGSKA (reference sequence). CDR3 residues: CSARAAGYNEQFF. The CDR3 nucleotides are TGCAGTGCTAGAGCGGCGGGATACAATGAGCAGTTCTTC.